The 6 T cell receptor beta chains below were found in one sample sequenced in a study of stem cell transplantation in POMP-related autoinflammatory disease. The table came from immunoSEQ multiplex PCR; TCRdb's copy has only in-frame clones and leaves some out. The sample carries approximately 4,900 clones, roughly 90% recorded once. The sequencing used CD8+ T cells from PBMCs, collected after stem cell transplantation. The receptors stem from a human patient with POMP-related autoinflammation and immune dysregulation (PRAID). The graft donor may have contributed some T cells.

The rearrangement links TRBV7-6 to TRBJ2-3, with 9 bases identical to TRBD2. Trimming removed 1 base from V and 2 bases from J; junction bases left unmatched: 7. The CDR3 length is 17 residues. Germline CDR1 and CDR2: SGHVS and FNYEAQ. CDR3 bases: TGTGCCAGCAGCTTAGAATCTAGCGGGACATACACAGATACGCAGTATTTT. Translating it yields CASSLESSGTYTDTQYF.

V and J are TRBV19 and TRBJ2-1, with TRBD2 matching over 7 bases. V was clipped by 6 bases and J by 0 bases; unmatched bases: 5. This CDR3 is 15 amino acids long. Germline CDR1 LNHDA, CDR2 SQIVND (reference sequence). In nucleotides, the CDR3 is TGTGCCAGTAGCCTAGCGGATATCTCCTACAATGAGCAGTTCTTC. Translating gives CASSLADISYNEQFF. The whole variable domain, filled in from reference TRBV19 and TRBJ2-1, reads DGGITQSPKYLFRKEGQNVTLSCEQNLNHDAMYWYRQDPGQGLRLIYYSQIVNDFQKGDIAEGYSVSREKKESFPLTVTSAQKNPTAFYLCASSLADISYNEQFFGPGTRLTVL.

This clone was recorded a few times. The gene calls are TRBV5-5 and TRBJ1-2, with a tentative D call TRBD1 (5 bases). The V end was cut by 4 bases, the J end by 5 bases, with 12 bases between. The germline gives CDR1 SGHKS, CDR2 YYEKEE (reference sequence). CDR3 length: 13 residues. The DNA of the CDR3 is TGTGCCAGCAGCAGGGGCGATACTTATGGCTACACCTTC. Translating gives CASSRGDTYGYTF.

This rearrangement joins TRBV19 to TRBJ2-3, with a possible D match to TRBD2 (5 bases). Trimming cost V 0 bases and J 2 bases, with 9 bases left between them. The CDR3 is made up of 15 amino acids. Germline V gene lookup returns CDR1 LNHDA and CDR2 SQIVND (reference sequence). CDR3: CASSIDRGFTDTQYF. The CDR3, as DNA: TGTGCCAGTAGTATAGATCGAGGGTTCACAGATACGCAGTATTTT.

The CDR3 DNA is TGTGCCAGCAGCCTTGACTTGAGAGTCTCTGGAAACACCATATATTTT. Translating it yields CASSLDLRVSGNTIYF. V and J are TRBV5-6 and TRBJ1-3; D remains ambiguous. The germline V and J ends were trimmed by 4 bases and 0 bases, with 14 bases remaining between them. The CDR3 extends over 16 amino acids. The germline gives CDR1 SGHDT, CDR2 YYEEEE.

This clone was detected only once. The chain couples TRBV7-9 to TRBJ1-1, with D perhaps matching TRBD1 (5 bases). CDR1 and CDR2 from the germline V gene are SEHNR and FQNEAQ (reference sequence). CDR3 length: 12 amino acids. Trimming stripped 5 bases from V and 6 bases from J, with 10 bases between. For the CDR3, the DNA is TGTGCCAGCAGCCTCGGACACGCTGAAGCTTTCTTT. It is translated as CASSLGHAEAFF.